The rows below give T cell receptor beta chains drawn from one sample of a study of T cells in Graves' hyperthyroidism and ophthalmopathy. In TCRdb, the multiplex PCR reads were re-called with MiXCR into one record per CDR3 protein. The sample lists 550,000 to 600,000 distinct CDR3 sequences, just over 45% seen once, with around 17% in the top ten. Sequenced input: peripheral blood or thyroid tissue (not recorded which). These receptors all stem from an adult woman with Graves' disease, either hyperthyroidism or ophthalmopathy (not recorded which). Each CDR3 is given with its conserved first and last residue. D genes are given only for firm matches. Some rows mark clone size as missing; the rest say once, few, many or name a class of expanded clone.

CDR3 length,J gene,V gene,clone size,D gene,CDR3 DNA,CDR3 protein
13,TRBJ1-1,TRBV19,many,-,TGTGCCAGTATTAAGGTTAAGAACACTGAAGCTTTCTTT,CASIKVKNTEAFF
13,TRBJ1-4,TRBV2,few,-,TGTGCCAGCGGTCGGGACATGGTCGAAAAACTGTTTTTT,CASGRDMVEKLFF
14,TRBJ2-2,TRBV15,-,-,TGTGCCACCAGCAGAGGGGTGGGCCTCCGGGAGCTGTTTTTT,CATSRGVGLRELFF
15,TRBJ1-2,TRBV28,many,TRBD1,TGTGCCAGCAGTTCTCCGGACAGGGCGGTAAAGGGCTACACCTTC,CASSSPDRAVKGYTF
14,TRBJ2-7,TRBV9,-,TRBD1,TGTGCCAGCAGCTTGGGCAGGGGGCTGGACGAGCAGTACTTC,CASSLGRGLDEQYF
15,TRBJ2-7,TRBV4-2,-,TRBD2,TGTGCCAGCAGCCAAGATAGGGGACTAGCGGGGGAGCAGTACTTC,CASSQDRGLAGEQYF
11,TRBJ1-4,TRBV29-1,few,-,TGCAGCTTCCGCGGCGGAGAAAAACTGTTTTTT,CSFRGGEKLFF
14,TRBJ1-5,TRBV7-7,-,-,TGTGCTAGCAGCTTAAGGGCAGCGGGACACAACGAGCATTTT,CASSLRAAGHNEHF
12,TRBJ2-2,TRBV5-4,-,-,TGTGCCAGCAGCTTGGGGGGCTGGGAGCTGTTTTTT,CASSLGGWELFF
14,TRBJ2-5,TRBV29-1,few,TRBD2,TGCAGCGTTGAAGCGGAAACGGGAGGGGAGACCCAGTACTTC,CSVEAETGGETQYF
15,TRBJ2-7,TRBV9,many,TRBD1,TGTGCCAGCAGCGTGGGACAGGGGGTCCCCTACGAGCAGTACTTC,CASSVGQGVPYEQYF
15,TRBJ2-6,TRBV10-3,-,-,TGTGCCATCAGTGAGTCAGTATCTGGGGCCAACGTCCTGACTTTC,CAISESVSGANVLTF
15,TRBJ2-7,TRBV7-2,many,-,TGTGCCAGCAGCTCCCACTGGGGGGAGCTCTACGAGCAGTACTTC,CASSSHWGELYEQYF
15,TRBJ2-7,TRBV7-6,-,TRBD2,TGTGCCAGCAGCTTAGGTAGCGGGTTCTCCTACGAGCAGTACTTC,CASSLGSGFSYEQYF
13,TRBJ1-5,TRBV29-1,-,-,TGCAGCAGCAAGGACTCCCTGGGGGCGCCCCAGCATTTT,CSSKDSLGAPQHF
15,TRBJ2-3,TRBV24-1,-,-,TGTGCCACCAGCTTACGGGGGAGAAGCACAGATACGCAGTATTTT,CATSLRGRSTDTQYF
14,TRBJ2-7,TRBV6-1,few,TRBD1,TGTGCCAGCAGTGTAGACAGGGATGCCTACGAGCAGTACTTC,CASSVDRDAYEQYF
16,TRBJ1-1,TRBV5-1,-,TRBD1,TGCGCCAGCAGCTTTACCGGGACAGCCTCCTACTCTGAAGCTTTCTTT,CASSFTGTASYSEAFF
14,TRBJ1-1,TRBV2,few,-,TGTGCCAGCAGCGTAGACCAGGGGAACACTGAAGCTTTCTTT,CASSVDQGNTEAFF
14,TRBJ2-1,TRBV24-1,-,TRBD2,TGTGCCACCCAGGCGGGAGGGTCCTACAATGAGCAGTTCTTC,CATQAGGSYNEQFF
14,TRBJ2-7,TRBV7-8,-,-,TGTGCCAGCAGCTTGGGGGCAGGGGCGAACGAGCAGTACTTC,CASSLGAGANEQYF
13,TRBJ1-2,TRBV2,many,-,TGTGCCAGCAGTGAATACAGGGCCCGGGGCTACACCTTC,CASSEYRARGYTF
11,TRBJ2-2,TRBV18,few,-,TGTGCCAGCTCGCCCGGATGGGACAATTTTTTT,CASSPGWDNFF
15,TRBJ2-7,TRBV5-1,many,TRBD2,TGCGCCAGCAGCTTAGGGCGGGAGGTATCCTACGAGCAGTACTTC,CASSLGREVSYEQYF
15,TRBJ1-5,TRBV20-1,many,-,TGCAGTGCTAGTATAGGGGTTCAGAGCAATCAGCCCCAGCATTTT,CSASIGVQSNQPQHF
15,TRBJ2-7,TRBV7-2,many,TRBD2,TGTGCCAGCAGCCCCGCGCTAGCGGGAGTTTACGAGCAGTACTTC,CASSPALAGVYEQYF
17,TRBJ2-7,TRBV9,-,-,TGTGCCAGCAGCGTAGGATCTTCGGGCAGGGCAACCTACGAGCAGTACTTC,CASSVGSSGRATYEQYF
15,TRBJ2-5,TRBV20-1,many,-,TGCAGTGCTAACCCGACCGGACAGACACAAGAGACCCAGTACTTC,CSANPTGQTQETQYF
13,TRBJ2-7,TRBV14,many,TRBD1,TGTGCCAGCAGGGACAGGGGAACTTACGAGCAGTGCTTC,CASRDRGTYEQCF
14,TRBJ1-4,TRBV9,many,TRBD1,TGTGCCAGCAGCCCGAACACAGGGGAAGAAAAACTGTTTTTT,CASSPNTGEEKLFF
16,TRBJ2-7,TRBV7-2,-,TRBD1,TGTGCCAGCAGCGCCGGACGGACAGGTAACTCCTACGAGCAGTACTTC,CASSAGRTGNSYEQYF
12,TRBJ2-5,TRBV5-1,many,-,TGCGCCAGCAGCTTGCACCAAGAGACCCAGTACTTC,CASSLHQETQYF
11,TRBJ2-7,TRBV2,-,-,TGTGCCAGCAGGACTGACTACGAGCAGTACTTC,CASRTDYEQYF
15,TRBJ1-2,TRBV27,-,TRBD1,TGTGCCAGCAGGTCAAGACAGGGGGTTAACTATGGCTACACCTTC,CASRSRQGVNYGYTF
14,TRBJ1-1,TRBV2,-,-,TGTGCCAGCCTCGGCGGGGACTTGAACACTGAAGCTTCCTTT,CASLGGDLNTEASF
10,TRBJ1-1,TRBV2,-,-,TGTGCCAGCAGTCACAATCAAGCTTTCTTT,CASSHNQAFF
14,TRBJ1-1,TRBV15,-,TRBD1,TGTGCCACCAGCAGTTACAGGGGCAACACTGAAGCTTTCTTT,CATSSYRGNTEAFF
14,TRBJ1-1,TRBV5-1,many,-,TGCGCCAGCAGCTTGAGTGAAGCCAACACTGAAGCTTTCTTT,CASSLSEANTEAFF
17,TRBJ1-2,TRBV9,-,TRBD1,TGTGCCAGCAGCGTGGGGACAGGTGGAGGGCGGGACTATGGCTACACCTTC,CASSVGTGGGRDYGYTF
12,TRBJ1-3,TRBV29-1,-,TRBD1,TGCACCGTCAGGACAGGGACGAACACCATATATTTT,CTVRTGTNTIYF
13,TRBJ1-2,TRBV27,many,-,TGTGCCAGCGCCTACGGGCAGGGAGATGGCTACACCTTC,CASAYGQGDGYTF
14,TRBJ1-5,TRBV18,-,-,TGTGCCAGCTCACCTTCACGTCGAGATCAGCCCCAGCATTTT,CASSPSRRDQPQHF
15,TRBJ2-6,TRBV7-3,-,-,TGTGCCAGCAGCACCGGACAGCCTGGGGCCAACGTCCTGACTTTC,CASSTGQPGANVLTF
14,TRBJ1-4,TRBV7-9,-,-,TGTGCCAGCAGTCCAAGGGAGGGGAGTGAAAAGCTGTTTTTT,CASSPREGSEKLFF
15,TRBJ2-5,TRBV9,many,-,TGTGCCAGCAGCCCCCCCGAGGGGCTCCAAGAGACCCAGTACTTC,CASSPPEGLQETQYF
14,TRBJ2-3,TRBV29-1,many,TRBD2,TGCAGCGTTGAGCGGGAGAGTAGCACAGATACGCAGTATTTT,CSVERESSTDTQYF
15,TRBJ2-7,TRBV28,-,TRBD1,TGTGCCAGCAGTCCTCCGACAGGGGACACCTACGAGCAGTACTTC,CASSPPTGDTYEQYF
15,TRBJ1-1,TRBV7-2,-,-,TGTGCCAGCAGCAGACCGGGGGGATGGGTCACTGAAGCTTTCTTT,CASSRPGGWVTEAFF
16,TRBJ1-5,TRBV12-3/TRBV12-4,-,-,TGTGCCAGCACCCACGGACTAAGAGGGAGCAATCAGCCCCAGCATTTT,CASTHGLRGSNQPQHF
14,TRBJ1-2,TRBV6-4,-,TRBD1,TGTGCCAGCAGTACAGGGGGGGGCACGTATGGCTACACCTTC,CASSTGGGTYGYTF
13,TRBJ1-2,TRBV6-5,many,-,TGTGCCAGCAGTCAAGCCGGGGCCTATGGCTACACCTTC,CASSQAGAYGYTF